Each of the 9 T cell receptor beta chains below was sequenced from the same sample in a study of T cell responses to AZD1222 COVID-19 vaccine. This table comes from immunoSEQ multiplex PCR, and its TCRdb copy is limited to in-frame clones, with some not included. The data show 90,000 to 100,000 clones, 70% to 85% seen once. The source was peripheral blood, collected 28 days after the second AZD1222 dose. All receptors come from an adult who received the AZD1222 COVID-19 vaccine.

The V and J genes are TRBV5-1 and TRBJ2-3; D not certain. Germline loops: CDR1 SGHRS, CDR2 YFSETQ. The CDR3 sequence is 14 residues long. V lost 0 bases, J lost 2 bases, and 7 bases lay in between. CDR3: CASSLAAPTDTQYF. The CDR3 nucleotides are TGCGCCAGCAGCTTGGCCGCTCCCACAGATACGCAGTATTTT.

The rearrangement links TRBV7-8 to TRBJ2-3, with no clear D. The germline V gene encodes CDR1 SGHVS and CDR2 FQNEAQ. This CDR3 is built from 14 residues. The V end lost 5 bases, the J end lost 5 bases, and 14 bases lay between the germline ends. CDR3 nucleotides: TGTGCCAGCAGCCCCGGGCCCCTAAAAGATACGCAGTATTTT. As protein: CASSPGPLKDTQYF.

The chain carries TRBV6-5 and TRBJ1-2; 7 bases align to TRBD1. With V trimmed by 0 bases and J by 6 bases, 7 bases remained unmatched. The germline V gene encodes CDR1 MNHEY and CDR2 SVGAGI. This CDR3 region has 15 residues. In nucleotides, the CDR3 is TGTGCCAGCAGTTACTCGAGTAAGGGGGCGGATGGCTACACCTTC. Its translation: CASSYSSKGADGYTF.

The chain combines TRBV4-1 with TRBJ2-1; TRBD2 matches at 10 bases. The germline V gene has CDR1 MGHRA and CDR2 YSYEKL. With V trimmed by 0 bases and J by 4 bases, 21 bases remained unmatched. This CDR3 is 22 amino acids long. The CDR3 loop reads CASSQDRDRTSGKRNRYNEQFF. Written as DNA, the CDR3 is TGCGCCAGCAGCCAAGATCGGGACCGGACTAGCGGAAAGAGAAACCGTTACAATGAGCAGTTCTTC.

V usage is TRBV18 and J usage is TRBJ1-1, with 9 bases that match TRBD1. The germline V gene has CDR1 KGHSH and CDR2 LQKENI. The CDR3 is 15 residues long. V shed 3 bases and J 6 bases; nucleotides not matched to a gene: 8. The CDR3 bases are TGTGCCAGCTCACCTTTCGACAGGGGGAATGCTGAAGCTTTCTTT. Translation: CASSPFDRGNAEAFF.

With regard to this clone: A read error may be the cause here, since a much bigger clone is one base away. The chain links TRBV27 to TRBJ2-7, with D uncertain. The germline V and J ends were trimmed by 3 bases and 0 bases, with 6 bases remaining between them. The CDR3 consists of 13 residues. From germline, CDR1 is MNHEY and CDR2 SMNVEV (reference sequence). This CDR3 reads CASSLANSYEQYF. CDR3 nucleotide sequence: TGTGCCAGCAGTTTGGCCAACTCCTACGAGCAGTACTTC.

CDR3 amino acids: CSATGGWATDTQYF. Here the CDR3 DNA reads TGCAGCGCGACCGGGGGGTGGGCGACAGATACGCAGTATTTT. This chain connects TRBV29-1 to TRBJ2-3; 7 bases map to TRBD2. The V segment lost 7 bases and the J segment 3 bases; nucleotides outside the gene matches: 10. The CDR3 spans 14 residues. Germline assignment: CDR1 SQVTM and CDR2 ANQGSEA.

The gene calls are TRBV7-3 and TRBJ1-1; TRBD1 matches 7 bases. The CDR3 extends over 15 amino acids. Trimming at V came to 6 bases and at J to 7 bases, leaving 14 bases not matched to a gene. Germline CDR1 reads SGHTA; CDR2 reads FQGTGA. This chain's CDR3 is CASRPTADRLDEAFF. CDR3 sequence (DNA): TGTGCCAGCAGACCTACAGCGGACAGGTTGGATGAAGCTTTCTTT.

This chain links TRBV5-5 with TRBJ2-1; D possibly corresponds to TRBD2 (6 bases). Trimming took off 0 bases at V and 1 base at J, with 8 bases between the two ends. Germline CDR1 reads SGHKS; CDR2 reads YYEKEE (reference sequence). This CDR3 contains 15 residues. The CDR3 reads CASSLVGGSYNEQFF. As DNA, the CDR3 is TGTGCCAGCAGCTTGGTCGGGGGTTCCTACAATGAGCAGTTCTTC.